This TCR beta chain came from a study of monozygotic twins with inflammatory bowel disease. Each of the TCR libraries took about 3,500 ng of total RNA. Via template switching, UMIs carrying a 6-nucleotide sample barcode were introduced. TCRdb re-analyzed the 5' RACE reads; it lists each CDR3 protein once, without DNA. The sample totals over 200,000 distinct CDR3 sequences; its top ten clones hold 6% to 9%. Regarding this clonotype: The antigen is not known.

Study-wide results and limits: Subtypes among T cells remained indistinguishable. Similarity of repertoires did not differ between concordant and discordant twins, possibly from limited power.

This CDR3 has 12 amino acids. This chain uses TRBV21-1 with TRBJ1-3. TRBV21-1 is reported as a pseudogene. The sequenced material came from blood. The sequence was obtained from a human donor with ulcerative colitis or Crohn's disease, or a healthy co-twin of an affected twin (not recorded which). The CDR3 sequence is CASSSPGNTIYF.